The entry below gives a single TCR beta chain sequence along with its context. Its antigen is not identified. This record comes from a study of OX40 agonist ivuxolimab in advanced cancers. Any history of autoimmune disease or systemic immunosuppression disqualified patients. Measured with immunoSEQ multiplex PCR; TCRdb has only the in-frame clones, and not every one. The data contain 38,000 or so clones, 70% to 90% of them singletons. V lost 6 bases and J 2 bases, leaving 9 bases between the germline ends. Per the germline V gene, CDR1 is WSHSY and CDR2 is SAAADI. The CDR3 covers 13 residues. General observations from the study: Fewer expanded clones were found on average in CD4+ than in CD8+ T cells. In the 0.1-3.0 mg/kg groups, partial responders showed among the lowest expansion. The CD4+ and CD8+ T cells in the blood had expanded clonally by week 6 at 0.1 to 3.0 mg/kg.

The sequences come from CD4+ or CD8+ T cells sorted from blood, collected in a trial of the OX40 agonist ivuxolimab. The rearrangement links TRBV10-2 to TRBJ2-3; D is undetermined. The source is an adult with an advanced solid tumor such as melanoma, head and neck, liver or kidney cancer. The CDR3 loop is CASSLGYTDTQYF. The DNA for the CDR3 is TGCGCCAGCAGCCTAGGGTACACAGATACGCAGTATTTT.